These T cell receptor beta chains were read from a single sample in a study of tumor and adjacent non-tumor tissue in lung cancer. MiXCR, applied by TCRdb to the multiplex PCR reads, yields one record per CDR3 protein. The table includes roughly 150,000 distinct CDR3 sequences, around 61% detected once. The material sequenced was lung tumor tissue. Every receptor here comes from a man aged 55 to 70 with small cell lung cancer. CDR3s include the opening cysteine and the closing phenylalanine or tryptophan. Each record gives: D gene, V gene, J gene, clone size, CDR3 DNA, CDR3 protein. The D gene is left open where the match is weak. Clone size is given for some rows only: seen once, a few or many times, or a class if the clone is expanded.

NA,TRBV4-1,TRBJ2-2,NA,TGCGCCAGCAGCCAAGATAGAGGGGGGGCGGGCACCTGGAAGCTGTTTTTT,CASSQDRGGAGTWKLFF
NA,TRBV11-2,TRBJ2-2,NA,TGTGCCAGCAGCTTAAACGGCGGGGAACTGTTTTTT,CASSLNGGELFF
TRBD2,TRBV13,TRBJ2-5,NA,TGTGCCAGCAGCTCTTCCCTTGCCGGCGGGAGAGAGACCCAGTACTTC,CASSSSLAGGRETQYF
TRBD1,TRBV12-3/TRBV12-4,TRBJ1-5,once,TGTGCCAGCAGTTCCTCCGGGACAGGGGGCGGTCAGCCCCGGCATTTT,CASSSSGTGGGQPRHF
TRBD1,TRBV5-1,TRBJ2-1,NA,TGCGCCAGCAGCTTGGGCCAGGGGGAATGGAATGCGCAGTTCTTC,CASSLGQGEWNAQFF
NA,TRBV5-6,TRBJ2-3,NA,TGTGCCAGCAGCTTCGCGACAGATACGCAGTATTTT,CASSFATDTQYF
NA,TRBV12-3/TRBV12-4,TRBJ2-2,NA,TGTGCCAGCAGTTTCGGGGGATTCACCGGGGAGCTGTTTTTT,CASSFGGFTGELFF
TRBD1,TRBV6-1,TRBJ2-7,NA,TGTGCCAGCAGCGGGGACAGGGCCTACGAGCAGTACTTC,CASSGDRAYEQYF
NA,TRBV12-3/TRBV12-4,TRBJ2-2,NA,TGTGCCACCCGGGCCTGGAACACCGGGGAGTTGTTTTTT,CATRAWNTGELFF
NA,TRBV20-1,TRBJ2-5,NA,TGCAATGCTAGTCCAGGGGGGGAGACCCAGTACTTC,CNASPGGETQYF
NA,TRBV6-1,TRBJ2-5,few,TGTGCCAGCAGTTTGTCCATAGTTGGGACGGCCCGAGCCGAGACCCAGTACTTC,CASSLSIVGTARAETQYF
TRBD1,TRBV5-4,TRBJ2-2,NA,TGTGCCAGTAGCTTGCAACCGGGACAGGGTAACACCGGGGAGCTATTTTTT,CASSLQPGQGNTGELFF
NA,TRBV12-5,TRBJ2-1,many,TGTGCTAGTGGTTTGCTCCGCCCCCCAAGGGCCTACAATGAGCAGTTCTTC,CASGLLRPPRAYNEQFF
TRBD2,TRBV6-6,TRBJ2-1,once,TGTGCCTGCAGTTATTATGGGGGACTAGCGGTCAATGAGCAGTTCTTC,CACSYYGGLAVNEQFF
TRBD2,TRBV29-1,TRBJ2-1,many,TGCAGCGGGATGGGACTAGCGAGGGATGAGCAGTTCTTC,CSGMGLARDEQFF
TRBD2,TRBV28,TRBJ2-7,once,TGTGCCAGCAGTTTGGCTAGCGGGGTCTCCTACAAGCAGTACTTC,CASSLASGVSYKQYF
NA,TRBV13,TRBJ2-5,NA,TGTGCCAGCAACCCCCCCGACCGGGAGACCCAGTACTTC,CASNPPDRETQYF